Listed below are T cell receptor beta chains from one sample, sequenced in a study of blood T cell repertoires in COVID-19. This table comes from immunoSEQ multiplex PCR, and its TCRdb copy is limited to in-frame clones, with some not included. The profile shows about 140,000 clones, about 87% of them singletons. The specimen was peripheral blood. The receptors here all came from a man aged 50 to 59 who had recovered from COVID-19. The CDR3 runs from the conserved cysteine through the conserved F or W. D genes are given only for firm matches. Clone size is given for some rows only: seen once, a few or many times, or a class if the clone is expanded.

clone_size,j_call,d_call,v_call,cdr3_nt,cdr3_aa
-,TRBJ2-5,-,TRBV6-5,TGTGCCAGCAGCCTTCCGGGGCAAGAGACCCAGTACTTC,CASSLPGQETQYF
-,TRBJ2-7,TRBD2,TRBV5-4,TGTGCCAGCAGCTCGGGACTAGCGGGGGTCTACGAGCAGTACTTC,CASSSGLAGVYEQYF
-,TRBJ2-5,-,TRBV5-1,TGCGCCAGCAGCTTGGGTGGGGGCGCGGAGACCCAGTACTTC,CASSLGGGAETQYF
-,TRBJ1-2,-,TRBV7-2,TGTGCCAGCAGGTTGGGTATCGATTCCTACCGGGGTGGCTACACCTTC,CASRLGIDSYRGGYTF
once,TRBJ1-2,TRBD1,TRBV27,TGTGCCAGCAGTCCACGACAGGGCCGCTATGGCTACACCTTC,CASSPRQGRYGYTF
-,TRBJ1-2,TRBD1,TRBV5-1,TGCGCCAGCAGCTTGGTGGGACAGGGTCGGGACGGCTACACCTTC,CASSLVGQGRDGYTF
-,TRBJ2-1,TRBD1,TRBV6-6,TGTGCCAGCAGCGGAGGACAGGGGGCCTACAATGAGCAGTTCTTC,CASSGGQGAYNEQFF
-,TRBJ2-1,-,TRBV5-1,TGCGCCAGCAGCCCGACTTATTATTCCCGGGACAACCATCCGAGCTCCTACAATGAGCAGTTCTTC,CASSPTYYSRDNHPSSYNEQFF
-,TRBJ1-1,-,TRBV14,TGTGCCAGCAGCCTTGGGCCCTCTCCTGAAGCTTTCTTT,CASSLGPSPEAFF
-,TRBJ1-1,-,TRBV30,TGTGCCTCCACTCCAGGGGCGGTTGAAGCTTTCTTT,CASTPGAVEAFF
-,TRBJ2-7,-,TRBV5-1,TGCGCCAGCAGCTTCACGCGGAGCTCCTACGAGCAGTACTTC,CASSFTRSSYEQYF
-,TRBJ1-6,-,TRBV3-1/TRBV3-2,TGTGCCAGCAGCCAAGATATCATCCAGGGAGGGTGTTCACCCCTCCACTTT,CASSQDIIQGGCSPLHF
-,TRBJ2-7,-,TRBV29-1,TGCAGCGTTGATGGGCGGGGGCGCGAGCAGTACTTC,CSVDGRGREQYF
-,TRBJ1-2,TRBD1,TRBV4-3,TGCGCCAGCAGCCAAGAGTTGTGGGACAGGGGGCGAAGTGGCTACACCTTC,CASSQELWDRGRSGYTF
-,TRBJ1-6,-,TRBV9,TGTGCCAGCAGCGTAGCGTCGGTTAGCTCCTATAATTCACCCCTCCACTTT,CASSVASVSSYNSPLHF
-,TRBJ2-3,TRBD2,TRBV5-4,TGTGCCAGCAGCCAACTAGCGGGGGCTAGCACAGATACGCAGTATTTT,CASSQLAGASTDTQYF
-,TRBJ1-1,TRBD1,TRBV10-3,TGTGCCACGCTGCCCGGGACAGGGGGCATGGCTAACAACGCTGAAGCTTTCTTT,CATLPGTGGMANNAEAFF
-,TRBJ2-7,-,TRBV11-3,TGTGCCAGCAGCTTAGGTGGAGGGATGGGGAGCTACGAGCAGTACTTC,CASSLGGGMGSYEQYF
once,TRBJ2-5,-,TRBV18,TGTGCCAGCTCACCGGCAGTGGAAGAGACCCAGTACTTC,CASSPAVEETQYF
-,TRBJ2-1,-,TRBV6-5,TGTGCCAGCAGACCCAGGGGCGACCACTACAATGAGCAGTTCTTC,CASRPRGDHYNEQFF
-,TRBJ2-5,TRBD2,TRBV11-2,TGTGCCAGCAGCTTCGTAGCGGGGCCCCAAGAGACCCAGTACTTC,CASSFVAGPQETQYF
-,TRBJ1-4,TRBD1,TRBV5-1,TGCGCCAGCAGCGGGGGGACAGTAAATGAAAAACTGTTTTTT,CASSGGTVNEKLFF
-,TRBJ1-2,-,TRBV13,TGTGCCAGCAGCTTAGGACAGGGTCTAAACTATGGCTACACCTTC,CASSLGQGLNYGYTF
-,TRBJ1-4,TRBD1,TRBV5-1,TGCGCCAGCAGACAAACTCCGGGACAGGATGAAAAACTGTTTTTT,CASRQTPGQDEKLFF
-,TRBJ2-7,TRBD1,TRBV6-5,TGTGCCAGCAGTTCGGGACAGGGGAACTACGAGCAGTACTTC,CASSSGQGNYEQYF
-,TRBJ1-1,TRBD1,TRBV7-9,TGTGCCAGCAGCCCCGGGACAGGGGTGTTCACTGAAGCTTTCTTT,CASSPGTGVFTEAFF
-,TRBJ2-5,-,TRBV5-1,TGCGCCAGCAGCACGGACTGGGGGCGAGAGACCCAGTACTTC,CASSTDWGRETQYF
-,TRBJ2-5,-,TRBV11-2,TGTGCCAGCAGCTTAGTCCCCAGAATTCAAGAGACCCAGTACTTC,CASSLVPRIQETQYF
-,TRBJ2-3,TRBD2,TRBV5-1,TGCGCCAGCAGCTCTAGACTAGCGGGGGGCACAGATACGCAGTATTTT,CASSSRLAGGTDTQYF
-,TRBJ2-2,TRBD2,TRBV15,TGTGCCACCAGCTTCCCAGCCTGGATAGCGGGGGGAAAGAACACCGGGGAGCTGTTTTTT,CATSFPAWIAGGKNTGELFF
-,TRBJ1-1,TRBD1,TRBV9,TGTGCCAGCAGCTCCCCGGACAGGGGAGACACTGAAGCTTTCTTT,CASSSPDRGDTEAFF
-,TRBJ2-7,TRBD2,TRBV7-8,TGTGCCAGCAGCTTATCTAGCGGGGGGGTCTACGAGCAGTACTTC,CASSLSSGGVYEQYF
-,TRBJ2-3,-,TRBV5-1,TGCGCCAGCAGTCAAGGGGCAGATACGCAGTATTTT,CASSQGADTQYF
-,TRBJ1-2,TRBD1,TRBV7-8,TGTGCCAGCAGCCTGGGGACAGAAGAGGGCTACACCTTC,CASSLGTEEGYTF
-,TRBJ1-1,TRBD1,TRBV5-1,TGCGCCAGCAGCGCAAAGACAGGGGTTTTCACTGAAGCTTTCTTT,CASSAKTGVFTEAFF
-,TRBJ2-3,TRBD1,TRBV13,TGTGCCAGCAGCTCCCGGGACAGGGGTGCAGATACGCAGTATTTT,CASSSRDRGADTQYF
-,TRBJ1-2,-,TRBV4-3,TGCGCCAGCAGCCAAGTCGATATGGCAGGCCCCCGCGGCTACACCTTC,CASSQVDMAGPRGYTF
-,TRBJ2-7,-,TRBV6-6,TGTGCCAGCAGTTCCGAGACAGCCGAAAGCTCCTACGAGCAGTACTTC,CASSSETAESSYEQYF
-,TRBJ1-2,-,TRBV3-1/TRBV3-2,TGTGCCAGCAGCCAGGGGACATTCGGCTATGGCTACACCTTC,CASSQGTFGYGYTF
once,TRBJ1-5,TRBD1,TRBV6-2/TRBV6-3,TGTGCCAGCAGTTCCTACCCCAGGGGGCTAGGCAATCAGCCCCAGCATTTT,CASSSYPRGLGNQPQHF
-,TRBJ2-5,-,TRBV4-1,TGCGCCAGCAGCCAAGATCGGCCCGGCAGGGAAGAGACCCAGTACTTC,CASSQDRPGREETQYF
-,TRBJ1-4,-,TRBV5-4,TGTGCCAGCAGCTTGGAGGGGCCAACTAATGAAAAACTGTTTTTT,CASSLEGPTNEKLFF
-,TRBJ2-5,TRBD2,TRBV7-2,TGTGCCAGCAGCTTAGTTGCGGGGGGGCATGAGACCCAGTACTTC,CASSLVAGGHETQYF
few,TRBJ1-1,-,TRBV30,TGTGCCTGGAGGGGTAGTCGAGGGGGGAACACTGAAGCTTTCTTT,CAWRGSRGGNTEAFF
-,TRBJ1-1,-,TRBV28,TGTGCCAGCAGTTTTGGCGGGGGGCCCGGCCCTGAAGCTTTCTTT,CASSFGGGPGPEAFF
-,TRBJ1-2,-,TRBV30,TGTGCCTGGGGACTTAGGGAGGACTATGGCTACACCTTC,CAWGLREDYGYTF
-,TRBJ2-3,-,TRBV9,TGTGCCAGCAGCGTAGTTGCGGGGAACACAGATACGCAGTATTTT,CASSVVAGNTDTQYF
once,TRBJ2-2,TRBD2,TRBV4-3,TGCGCCAGCAGCTCAAGCAAGGGACTAGCCGATTCGGGGGAGCTGTTTTTT,CASSSSKGLADSGELFF